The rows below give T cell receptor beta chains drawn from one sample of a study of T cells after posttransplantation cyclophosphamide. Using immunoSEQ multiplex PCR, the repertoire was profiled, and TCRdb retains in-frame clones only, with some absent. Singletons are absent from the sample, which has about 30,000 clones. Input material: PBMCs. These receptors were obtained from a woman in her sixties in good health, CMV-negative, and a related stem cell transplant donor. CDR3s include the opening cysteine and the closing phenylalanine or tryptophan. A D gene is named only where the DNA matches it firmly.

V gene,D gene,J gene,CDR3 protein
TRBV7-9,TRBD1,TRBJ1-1,CASSTLTGRDGTEAFF
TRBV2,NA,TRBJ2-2,CASKLADTGELFF
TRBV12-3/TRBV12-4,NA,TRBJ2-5,CASSLRGSQETQYF
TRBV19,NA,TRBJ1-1,CASSPNRGGRNMNTEAFF
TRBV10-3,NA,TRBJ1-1,CAISGSQANTEAFF
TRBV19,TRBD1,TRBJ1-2,CASRWTGTGDYGYTF
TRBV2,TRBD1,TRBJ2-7,CASRTRRPDRGMYYSYEQYF
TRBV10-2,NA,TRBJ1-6,CASSVEGSSYNSPLHF
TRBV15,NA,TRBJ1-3,CATSRDVTHSGNTIYF
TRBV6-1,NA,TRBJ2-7,CAILGYGPYEQYF
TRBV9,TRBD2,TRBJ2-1,CASSAGLGAHNEQFF
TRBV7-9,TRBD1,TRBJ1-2,CASSPGPGQDSYGYTF
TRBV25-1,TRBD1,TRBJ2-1,CASSDGTRGLTYNEQFF
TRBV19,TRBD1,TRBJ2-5,CASSTTGDSETQYF
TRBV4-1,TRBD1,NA,CASSLRTGGEELFF
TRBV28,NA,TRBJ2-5,CASSSSGRGETQYF
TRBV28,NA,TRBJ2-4,CASSRSGGAKNIQYF
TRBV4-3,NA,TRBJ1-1,CASSQDRDRGGAFF
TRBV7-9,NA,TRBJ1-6,CASSFSDSPLHF
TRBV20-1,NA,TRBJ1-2,CSARDRGYTF
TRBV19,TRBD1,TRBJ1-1,CASSMTGKGATEAFF
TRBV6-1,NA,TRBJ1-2,CAETDSVGYTF
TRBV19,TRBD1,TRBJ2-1,CASSAPGQGYNEQFF
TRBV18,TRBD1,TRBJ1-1,CASSAQGASTEAFF
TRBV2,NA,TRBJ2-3,CATHSLRVADTQYF
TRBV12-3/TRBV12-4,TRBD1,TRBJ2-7,CASSLEDRAAYEQYF
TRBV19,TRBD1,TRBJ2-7,CASSMTGRSGEQYF
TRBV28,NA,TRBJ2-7,CASSLPGAYEQYF
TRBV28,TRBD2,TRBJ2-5,CASRTSGTSFTEGAAQYF
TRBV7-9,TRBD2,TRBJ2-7,CASSRTSGKYEQYF